A selection of T cell receptor beta chains follows, all from one sample in a study of blood T cell repertoires in COVID-19. The protocol was immunoSEQ multiplex PCR, while the TCRdb copy is restricted to in-frame clones and leaves out a portion. Of about 290,000 clones listed, about 85% are singletons. The sample consisted of peripheral blood. These receptors all come from a woman aged 45-59 years with active or convalescent COVID-19. The CDR3 runs from the conserved cysteine through the conserved F or W. D genes are given only for firm matches. A clone size is listed for some rows: how often the clone was seen (once, few, many), or a class if it is expanded.

j_gene | abundance | v_gene | d_gene | CDR3nt | CDR3aa
TRBJ1-5 | - | TRBV19 | - | TGTGCCAGTAGTGAAGGGGCCTATCAGCCCCAGCATTTT | CASSEGAYQPQHF
TRBJ2-1 | - | TRBV5-1 | TRBD1 | TGCGCCAGCAGCGCCCCCGGGACAGTCAATGAGCAGTTCTTC | CASSAPGTVNEQFF
TRBJ2-1 | - | TRBV19 | TRBD2 | TGTGCCAGTATAGGGAGGGCCTACAATGAGCAGTTCTTC | CASIGRAYNEQFF
TRBJ1-2 | - | TRBV4-1 | - | TGCGCCAGCAGCCAAGCCTACGGACTGGATGGCTACACCTTC | CASSQAYGLDGYTF
TRBJ1-2 | - | TRBV3-1/TRBV3-2 | - | TGTGCCAGCAGCCAAGAGAACGTTGGGGGGAAGAATGGCTACACCTTC | CASSQENVGGKNGYTF
TRBJ2-1 | - | TRBV24-1 | - | TGTGCCACCAGTGATCGCACAGGGTTGGGAGAGCAGTTCTTC | CATSDRTGLGEQFF
TRBJ1-2 | - | TRBV4-1 | TRBD1 | TGCGCCAGCAGCCAACCCCGTGAGAGGGGGCGAGGCTACACCTTC | CASSQPRERGRGYTF
TRBJ2-6 | - | TRBV6-1 | TRBD2 | TGTGCCAGCAGTGATTCGGGACTAGCGGTTGGGGCCAACGTCCTGACTTTC | CASSDSGLAVGANVLTF
TRBJ1-1 | - | TRBV5-4 | - | TGTGCCAGCAGCTTGGGGGTCAGGGGTGAAGCTTTCTTT | CASSLGVRGEAFF
TRBJ1-1 | few | TRBV5-1 | - | TGCGCCAGCAGCTTGGCCCTACAGCAAATGAACACTGAAGCTTTCTTT | CASSLALQQMNTEAFF
TRBJ1-1 | once | TRBV27 | - | TGTGCCAGCAGTTCAGAGACAGTGGGGATGAACACTGAAGCTTTCTTT | CASSSETVGMNTEAFF
TRBJ2-1 | many | TRBV2 | - | TGTGCCAGCAGTGAAGGGGACTCAGAGCAGTTCTTC | CASSEGDSEQFF
TRBJ1-4 | - | TRBV5-4 | TRBD1 | TGTGCCAGCAGCGAGGTTACGACAGGGGTTGAAAAACTGTTTTTT | CASSEVTTGVEKLFF
TRBJ2-3 | once | TRBV27 | TRBD1 | TGTGCCAGCAGTTCACGACAGGGCCGCCGGACAGATACGCAGTATTTT | CASSSRQGRRTDTQYF
TRBJ1-5 | - | TRBV7-2 | TRBD1 | TGTGCCAGCAGCCTAACACAGGGGGATCAGCCCCAGCATTTT | CASSLTQGDQPQHF
TRBJ1-1 | once | TRBV5-1 | TRBD1 | TGCGCCAGCAGCTTTAACAGGGGTGGCACTGAAGCTTTCTTT | CASSFNRGGTEAFF
TRBJ2-2 | - | TRBV7-9 | TRBD2 | TGTGCCAGCAGCTTAGATCCTAGCGGGAGGGAGCTGTTTTTT | CASSLDPSGRELFF
TRBJ1-1 | - | TRBV9 | TRBD1 | TGTGCCAGCAGCCCACGCCGGACAGGAAGGAACACTGAAGCTTTCTTT | CASSPRRTGRNTEAFF
TRBJ2-5 | - | TRBV2 | TRBD2 | TGTGCCAGCAGTGGGGGCACTAGCGGGATTGAGACCCAGTACTTC | CASSGGTSGIETQYF
TRBJ2-1 | - | TRBV18 | TRBD2 | TGTGCCAGCTCACGGGCTAGCGGGATATACAATGAGCAGTTCTTC | CASSRASGIYNEQFF
TRBJ2-3 | - | TRBV5-1 | TRBD2 | TGCGCCAGCAGCTTAATGGCTAGCGGGAATGGAGATACGCAGTATTTT | CASSLMASGNGDTQYF
TRBJ1-3 | once | TRBV2 | - | TGTGCCAGTTACAGGGTCGGACCCATATATTTT | CASYRVGPIYF
TRBJ2-7 | - | TRBV30 | TRBD2 | TGTGCCTGGATGAGGGGCGGGAGATTCAACGAGCAGTACTTC | CAWMRGGRFNEQYF
TRBJ1-2 | - | TRBV4-2 | - | TGTGCCAGCAGTCCCGGCGTATCAGGGATTCAAGGCTACACCTTC | CASSPGVSGIQGYTF
TRBJ2-5 | - | TRBV28 | - | TGTGCCAGCAGTTTAGAGTTCGTTAGCAGACAAGAGACCCAGTACTTC | CASSLEFVSRQETQYF
TRBJ1-4 | - | TRBV28 | TRBD1 | TGTGCCAGCAGTTTAAACGGACAGGGTCAGAATGAAAAACTGTTTTTT | CASSLNGQGQNEKLFF
TRBJ1-5 | few | TRBV12-5 | TRBD1 | TGTGCTAGTGGTTTGGCCTGGGGCGTCGGGACAGAAAGCAATCAGCCCCAGCATTTT | CASGLAWGVGTESNQPQHF
TRBJ2-7 | - | TRBV19 | TRBD1 | TGTGCCAGTAGTATAGGAGGCAGGGGGACCTACGAGCAGTACTTC | CASSIGGRGTYEQYF
TRBJ1-4 | - | TRBV25-1 | - | TGTGCCAGCAGTGAATTATTACCAGGGACTAATGAAAAACTGTTTTTT | CASSELLPGTNEKLFF
TRBJ1-2 | - | TRBV5-1 | - | TGCGCCAGCAGCTTTACGAGGACCGGGGGATATGGCTACACCTTC | CASSFTRTGGYGYTF
TRBJ1-2 | - | TRBV28 | - | TGTGCCAGTTGCTGGGATGACAGATACTATGGCTACACCTTC | CASCWDDRYYGYTF
TRBJ1-2 | once | TRBV2 | - | TGTGCCAGCAGTGTCGCGACAGACCTCTATGGCTACACCTTC | CASSVATDLYGYTF
TRBJ1-6 | - | TRBV28 | - | TGTGCCAGCAGTTCTCTCCGTCTTCCCCTCCACTTT | CASSSLRLPLHF
TRBJ1-1 | few | TRBV15 | - | TGTGCCACCAGCGCTAGCAGGAGTAGAACTGAAGCTTTCTTT | CATSASRSRTEAFF
TRBJ1-6 | - | TRBV28 | TRBD1 | TGTGCCAGCAGTTCCTCCGGGACAGGATATTCACCCCTCCACTTT | CASSSSGTGYSPLHF
TRBJ1-5 | - | TRBV11-2 | - | TGTGCCAGCAGCTTAGACCCGGGGAGCAATCAGCCCCAGCATTTT | CASSLDPGSNQPQHF
TRBJ2-1 | - | TRBV30 | - | TGTGCCTGGGGTCGGAATGAGCAGTTCTTC | CAWGRNEQFF
TRBJ1-1 | once | TRBV7-2 | TRBD1 | TGTGCCAGCAGCTTTCGACAGGGTGTGGCTGAAGCTTTCTTT | CASSFRQGVAEAFF
TRBJ1-1 | - | TRBV20-1 | - | TGCAGTGCTAGTCCAGGGCAGCTAACGGGCACTGAAGCTTTCTTT | CSASPGQLTGTEAFF
TRBJ1-2 | many | TRBV19 | - | TGTGCCAGTAGTGGGGGGTCCTGGACGGGCCTCTATGGCTACACCTTC | CASSGGSWTGLYGYTF
TRBJ2-7 | - | TRBV18 | TRBD2 | TGTGCCAGCTCCCGGACTAGCGTTACCTACGAGCAGTACTTC | CASSRTSVTYEQYF
TRBJ1-2 | - | TRBV5-5 | - | TGTGCCAGCAGCTTGGACAGGCCCCGCAACTATGGCTACACCTTC | CASSLDRPRNYGYTF
TRBJ1-4 | - | TRBV7-2 | TRBD1 | TGTGCCAGCAGCGGCCAGGGGGCAAGGGAACTGTTTTTT | CASSGQGARELFF
TRBJ2-7 | - | TRBV19 | TRBD2 | TGTGCCAGTAGTACCTCGGGACTATCCTACGAGCAGTACTTC | CASSTSGLSYEQYF
TRBJ1-2 | - | TRBV20-1 | - | TGCAGTGCACCTCGTGGGGGGGGGCCCACCTTC | CSAPRGGGPTF
TRBJ2-7 | - | TRBV27 | TRBD2 | TGTGCCAGCAGGAGTAGCGGGGCTCCTTCCTACGAGCAGTACTTC | CASRSSGAPSYEQYF
TRBJ2-2 | - | TRBV10-3 | TRBD1 | TGTGCCATCAACCGGGACAGGAACACCGGGGAGCTGTTTTTT | CAINRDRNTGELFF
TRBJ2-2 | - | TRBV19 | - | TGTGCCAGTACCGAAATGGGAGGGAACACCGGGGAGCTGTTTTTT | CASTEMGGNTGELFF